A selection of T cell receptor beta chains follows, all from one sample in a study of T cells after posttransplantation cyclophosphamide. Using immunoSEQ multiplex PCR, the repertoire was profiled, and TCRdb retains in-frame clones only, with some absent. In the table there are approximately 2,200 clones, about 81% of which are singletons. The sample here was CD8+ T cells sorted from blood, taken approximately 380 days after allogeneic stem cell transplant with posttransplant cyclophosphamide. The origin of the receptors is a male patient aged 45-60 years who received an allogeneic stem cell transplant from a related donor and was CMV-positive. Some T cells may possibly be graft donor cells. Each CDR3 is given with its conserved first and last residue. The D gene is left open where the match is weak. Rows give clone size only sometimes, using once, few, many, or a class for an expanded clone.

abundance	d_gene	v_gene	j_gene	CDR3nt	CDR3aa
.	.	TRBV14	TRBJ1-2	TGTGCCAGCAGCCCGGTGGGGGCGGCGTATAGCTATGGCTACACCTTC	CASSPVGAAYSYGYTF
.	TRBD2	TRBV7-9	TRBJ2-7	TGTGCCAGCAGCTCTGGACTAGCGGGAGGTTACGAGCAGTACTTC	CASSSGLAGGYEQYF
once	TRBD2	TRBV2	TRBJ2-1	TGTGCCAGCAGTCAGACTAGCGGGAGCTCATGGGAGCAGTTCTTC	CASSQTSGSSWEQFF
.	TRBD2	TRBV6-5	TRBJ2-7	TGTGCCAGCAGCCCCTGGGGGGGGTCCTACGAGCAGTACTTC	CASSPWGGSYEQYF
few	TRBD1	TRBV11-2	TRBJ1-4	TGTGCCAGCAGCTCCGGGACAGGGAAAGTCGCAACTAATGAAAAACTGTTTTTT	CASSSGTGKVATNEKLFF
.	.	TRBV6-5	TRBJ1-5	TGTGCCAGCAAAAATCAGGGTAACCAGCCCCAGCATTTT	CASKNQGNQPQHF
.	.	TRBV21-1	TRBJ2-7	TGTGCCAGCCCGCGTCGGGGGGGAATCACCTACGAGCAGTACTTC	CASPRRGGITYEQYF
once	TRBD2	TRBV7-7	TRBJ2-1	TGTGCCAGCAGCTTAAGCGGGGATACCTACAATGAGCAGTTCTTC	CASSLSGDTYNEQFF
.	TRBD2	TRBV13	TRBJ2-2	TGTGCCAGCAGCCCTGGGACTAGCGGAGCGAACACCGGGGAGCTGTTTTTT	CASSPGTSGANTGELFF
few	TRBD1	TRBV19	TRBJ2-5	TGTGCCAGTAGCTCCTGGGGACAGGGGGCCCAAGAGACCCAGTACTTC	CASSSWGQGAQETQYF
.	TRBD2	TRBV27	TRBJ2-5	TGTGCCAGCAGTCCAGGGACTAGCGGAGCAAGGGCCCAGTACTTC	CASSPGTSGARAQYF
.	.	TRBV27	TRBJ1-5	TGTGCCAGCAGGTACGGGGGGAGTGGACAGCCCCAGCATTTT	CASRYGGSGQPQHF
.	TRBD2	TRBV27	TRBJ2-1	TGTGCCAGCAGTTACCCATTAGCGGGAGGGCCGGGGGATGAGCAGTTCTTC	CASSYPLAGGPGDEQFF
.	.	TRBV9	TRBJ2-3	TGTGCCAGCAGCGCCTCCACAGATACGCAGTATTTT	CASSASTDTQYF
few	.	TRBV5-1	TRBJ2-7	TGCGCCAGCAGCTTGCAACGGACAGAACGGCACGAGCAGTACTTC	CASSLQRTERHEQYF
.	TRBD2	TRBV27	TRBJ2-1	TGTGCCAGCAGTCTTAGCGGGAGGCTATACAATGAGCAGTTCTTC	CASSLSGRLYNEQFF
.	.	TRBV9	TRBJ2-2	TGTGCCAGCAGCGTAGGGATCGGCCTGGGAGCCGGGGAGCTGTTTTTT	CASSVGIGLGAGELFF
.	.	TRBV30	TRBJ1-2	TGTGCCTGGAGTGTACCGCCAGGCCATGGCTACACCTTC	CAWSVPPGHGYTF
.	TRBD2	TRBV27	TRBJ2-1	TGTGCCAGTACTAGCGCCCTTTACAATGAGCAGTTCTTC	CASTSALYNEQFF
.	TRBD1	TRBV6-5	TRBJ1-1	TGTGCCAGCAGTCGGACAGGGGGCAACACTGAAGCTTTCTTT	CASSRTGGNTEAFF
.	.	TRBV5-6	TRBJ2-1	TGTGCCAGCAGCTCGACAGATGAGCAGTTCTTC	CASSSTDEQFF
few	TRBD1	TRBV18	TRBJ1-2	TGTGCCAGCTCACCAATCGACAGGGCTGAGGGCTACACCTTC	CASSPIDRAEGYTF
.	TRBD1	TRBV29-1	TRBJ2-5	TGCAGCGTTGTTTACCGGGACAGGGGGCCTGAGACCCAGTACTTC	CSVVYRDRGPETQYF
.	TRBD2	TRBV7-8	TRBJ2-1	TGTGCCAGCAGCCCAGGGACTAGCGGGATCAATGAGCAGTTCTTC	CASSPGTSGINEQFF
.	TRBD1	TRBV4-3	TRBJ1-1	TGCGCCAGCAGCCAAGATCCACAGGGGGCATTCACTGAAGCTTTCTTT	CASSQDPQGAFTEAFF
once	.	TRBV16	TRBJ1-2	TGTGCCAGCAGCCTCAGGGGAAGAAGTGGCTACACCTTC	CASSLRGRSGYTF
.	TRBD1	TRBV19	TRBJ2-7	TGTGCCAGAACAAAACAGGGGAGCGACGAGCAGTACTTC	CARTKQGSDEQYF
.	TRBD1	TRBV6-6	TRBJ2-2	TGTGCCAGCAGTTACTCGACAGGGAAGAACACCGGGGAGCTGTTTTTT	CASSYSTGKNTGELFF
.	.	TRBV7-8	TRBJ2-7	TGTGCCAGCAGCTCGGACAGCGACTACGAGCAGTACTTC	CASSSDSDYEQYF
few	.	TRBV6-1	TRBJ1-5	TGTGCCAGCAGTGACCTTGTCGGAGGAGGTGCTTATAGCAATCAGCCCCAGCATTTT	CASSDLVGGGAYSNQPQHF
.	.	TRBV29-1	TRBJ2-7	TGCAGCGTCGAATACAGTTACGAGCAGTACTTC	CSVEYSYEQYF
.	.	TRBV5-1	TRBJ2-7	TGCGCCAGCAGCTTGACAGGTAATAACTACGAGCAGTACTTC	CASSLTGNNYEQYF
once	TRBD2	TRBV9	TRBJ2-3	TGTGCCAGCAGCTGGGGACTAGCGGGGGTACGCGGAGATACGCAGTATTTT	CASSWGLAGVRGDTQYF
.	.	TRBV19	TRBJ1-4	TGTGCCAGTAGTATGCCTCGTCGGAGCAATGAAAAACTGTTTTTT	CASSMPRRSNEKLFF
.	.	TRBV7-9	TRBJ1-1	TGTGCCAGCAGTCTAACAGGGAACCGCTTACCCGGAGCTTTCTTT	CASSLTGNRLPGAFF
.	TRBD2	TRBV9	TRBJ2-1	TGTGCCAGCAGCGCCGGGACTAGCGGGACCTACAATGAGCAGTTCTTC	CASSAGTSGTYNEQFF